The rows below give T cell receptor beta chains drawn from one sample of a study of blood T cell repertoires in COVID-19. Profiled with immunoSEQ multiplex PCR; TCRdb holds only in-frame clones, not every one. The data contain under 200,000 clones, 85% to 95% of them singletons. The sample comprised peripheral blood. The receptors originated from a man aged 45 to 65 with acute or convalescent COVID-19. CDR3s include the opening cysteine and the closing phenylalanine or tryptophan. Fields, in order: D gene, V gene, clone size, J gene, CDR3 protein, CDR3 DNA. D genes are given only for firm matches. Size is stated for part of the rows, as once, few or many counts, or as a class when the clone is expanded.

TRBD1	TRBV11-3	-	TRBJ2-2	CASSLASRGQVGELFF	TGTGCCAGCAGCTTAGCATCCAGGGGGCAGGTCGGGGAGCTGTTTTTT
-	TRBV7-9	-	TRBJ1-2	CASSHRPVTDPDYTF	TGTGCCAGCAGCCACCGACCCGTGACAGACCCCGACTACACCTTC
-	TRBV18	-	TRBJ2-5	CATARGQGGETQYF	TGTGCCACCGCAAGGGGGCAGGGAGGAGAGACCCAGTACTTC
-	TRBV2	-	TRBJ2-1	CASSYAPSSYNEQFF	TGTGCCAGCAGCTACGCACCGAGTTCCTACAATGAGCAGTTCTTC
-	TRBV6-5	once	TRBJ1-2	CAITRNPNYGYTF	TGTGCCATCACGAGGAATCCTAACTATGGCTACACCTTC
TRBD1	TRBV5-6	-	TRBJ2-1	CASSPNRDRERGYEQFF	TGTGCCAGCAGCCCCAACCGGGACAGGGAAAGGGGGTATGAGCAGTTCTTC
TRBD1	TRBV6-2/TRBV6-3	-	TRBJ1-5	CASSPVLGQGDQPQHF	TGTGCCAGCAGCCCTGTTCTGGGGCAGGGGGATCAGCCCCAGCATTTT
-	TRBV4-3	-	TRBJ2-2	CASSQGAHTGELFF	TGCGCCAGCAGCCAAGGCGCCCACACCGGGGAGCTGTTTTTT
TRBD1	TRBV9	-	TRBJ1-1	CASSAGDRALLPNTEAFF	TGTGCCAGCAGCGCGGGGGACAGGGCCCTCCTTCCGAACACTGAAGCTTTCTTT
-	TRBV30	few	TRBJ1-5	CAWSGTVSNQPQHF	TGTGCCTGGAGTGGGACAGTTAGCAATCAGCCCCAGCATTTT
-	TRBV4-2	-	TRBJ2-2	CASSEGVVDTGELFF	TGTGCCAGCAGCGAGGGTGTAGTAGACACCGGGGAGCTGTTTTTT
TRBD1	TRBV29-1	-	TRBJ1-2	CSVIQGPPNYGYTF	TGCAGCGTTATACAGGGGCCGCCAAACTATGGCTACACCTTC
TRBD1	TRBV5-1	-	TRBJ1-2	CASSLVQGADGYTF	TGCGCCAGCAGCTTGGTTCAGGGGGCTGACGGCTACACCTTC
TRBD2	TRBV28	once	TRBJ2-2	CASSLYAGANTGELFF	TGTGCCAGCAGTTTATACGCGGGGGCGAACACCGGGGAGCTGTTTTTT
-	TRBV28	-	TRBJ1-5	CASRKAGVSNQPQHF	TGTGCCAGCAGAAAGGCAGGTGTCAGCAATCAGCCCCAGCATTTT
-	TRBV5-1	-	TRBJ2-3	CASARDTTDTQYF	TGCGCCAGCGCTCGGGACACCACAGATACGCAGTATTTT
-	TRBV7-3	-	TRBJ2-2	CASSPRTGELFF	TGTGCCAGCAGCCCCCGGACCGGGGAGCTGTTTTTT